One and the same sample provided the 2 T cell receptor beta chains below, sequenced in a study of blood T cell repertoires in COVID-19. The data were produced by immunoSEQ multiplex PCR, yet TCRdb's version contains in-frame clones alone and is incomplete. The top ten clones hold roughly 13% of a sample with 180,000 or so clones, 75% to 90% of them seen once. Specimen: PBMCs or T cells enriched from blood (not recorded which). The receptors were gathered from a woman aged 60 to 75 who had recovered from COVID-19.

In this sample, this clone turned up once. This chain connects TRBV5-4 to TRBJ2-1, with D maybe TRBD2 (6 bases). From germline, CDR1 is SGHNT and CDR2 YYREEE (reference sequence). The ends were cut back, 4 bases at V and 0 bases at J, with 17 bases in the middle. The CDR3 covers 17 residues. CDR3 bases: TGTGCCAGCAGCCTTGGCTATAGCGGAAGCTCCTACAATGAGCAGTTCTTC. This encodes CASSLGYSGSSYNEQFF.

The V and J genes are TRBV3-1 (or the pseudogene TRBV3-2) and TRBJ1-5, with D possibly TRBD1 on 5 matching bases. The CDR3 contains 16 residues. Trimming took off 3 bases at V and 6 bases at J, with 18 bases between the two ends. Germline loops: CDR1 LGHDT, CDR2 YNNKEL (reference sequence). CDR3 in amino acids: CASSHTQRQGGQPQHF. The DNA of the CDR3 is TGTGCCAGCAGCCATACCCAGCGGCAGGGAGGTCAGCCCCAGCATTTT.